The entry below gives a single T cell receptor beta chain sequence along with its context. The antigen it binds to is not known. There are no base qualities to consult, and no much larger clone falls within one base. The source of the sample is a study of cytomegalovirus exposure and HLA in healthy donors (dated 2017 in TCRdb). For context, the study as a whole: The 670 or so repertoires of the first cohort and the 110 or so validation repertoires were produced on the same platform, according to a later analysis. The aim of the study was to test whether cataloging public T cell receptors could identify signatures of past pathogen exposure. Along with the roughly 670-subject first cohort, a separate validation cohort of more than 90 different subjects was used. The study combined high-throughput TCR immunosequencing, statistical association of individual TCRs with disease status, and machine learning to predict cytomegalovirus infection status.

Looking up the germline V gene yields CDR1 MNHNS and CDR2 SASEGT. Unmatched junction bases come to 7, with V trimmed by 8 bases and J by 5 bases. The CDR3 goes from the cysteine to the phenylalanine over 14 residues. The CDR3 DNA has 42 bases and is translated from base 1. Separate from the approximately 700-subject first cohort, the validation cohort of over 90 subjects was the group to which the donors belonged. Study-wide conclusions, independent of this receptor: In vitro tests confirmed that three of the cytomegalovirus-associated TCR beta chains recognize cytomegalovirus antigens. A total of roughly 160 TCR beta chains were listed by the study as associated with cytomegalovirus. The authors suggested that the approach could potentially be extended to other disease states and immunological phenotypes. In a later analysis, TCRs clustered in the first cohort were found to also tend to co-occur in the approximately 110 validation repertoires, with 94% of cluster scores above 0. Across donors, most TCR sequences were observed very rarely, whereas some public TCRs were present in many individuals. In both the original and validation cohorts, the classifier was reported to diagnose cytomegalovirus status with high specificity and sensitivity. The validation cohort had no HLA typing available for a later analysis, so co-occurrence within that cohort was assessed over all 120 or so repertoires.

The library relied on the immunoSEQ multiplex PCR assay. Regarding the original processing steps: A statistical classification framework was built for diagnosing cytomegalovirus status from the catalog of TCR beta chain sequences. TCRdb's version of the immuneACCESS table is confined to in-frame rearrangements and falls short of the full clone set. An unresolved V gene accounts for under half of the shortfall where checked; the remainder is of unknown origin. That table furnishes V, J and clone size, whereas the DNA furnished D and trimming. Across this sample there are 45,000 to 65,000 clones, with 85% to 95% seen only once. The top ten hold around 1.7% of the sample.

In this chain, TRBV6-1 is recombined with TRBJ2-3, with TRBD2 identical over 10 junction bases. This clonotype was obtained from a young woman in good health and CMV-seropositive. Sequencing input: PBMCs. Here is the DNA: TGTGCCAGCTCGAGCGGGGGGGCAGGAGATACGCAGTATTTT. Translated, this is CASSSGGAGDTQYF.